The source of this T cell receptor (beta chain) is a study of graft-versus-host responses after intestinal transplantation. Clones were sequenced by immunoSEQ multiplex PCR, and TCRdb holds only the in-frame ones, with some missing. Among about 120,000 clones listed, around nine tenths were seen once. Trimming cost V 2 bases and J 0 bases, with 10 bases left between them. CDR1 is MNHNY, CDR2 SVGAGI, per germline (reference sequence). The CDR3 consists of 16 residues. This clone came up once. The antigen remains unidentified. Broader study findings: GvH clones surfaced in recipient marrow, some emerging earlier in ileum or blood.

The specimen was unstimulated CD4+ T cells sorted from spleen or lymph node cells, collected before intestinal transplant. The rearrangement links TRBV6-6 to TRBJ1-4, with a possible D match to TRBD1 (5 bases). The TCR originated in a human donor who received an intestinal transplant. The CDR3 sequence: CASSYQGTATNEKLFF. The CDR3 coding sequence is TGTGCCAGCAGTTACCAGGGAACAGCAACTAATGAAAAACTGTTTTTT.